These T cell receptor beta chains were read from a single sample in a study of PD-L1 blockade in urothelial cancer. The table came from immunoSEQ multiplex PCR; TCRdb's copy has only in-frame clones and leaves some out. The repertoire consists of approximately 70,000 clones, with over 80% occurring once and the leading ten covering approximately 9.2%. Material: PBMCs, obtained around atezolizumab (anti-PD-L1) treatment. The receptors here all came from a woman in her 70s with urothelial cancer. The CDR3 runs from the conserved cysteine through the conserved F or W. The order of the fields is clone size, V gene, J gene, D gene, CDR3 DNA, CDR3 protein. D genes are given only for firm matches. A row's size may be missing; if present it is once, few, many or a size class.

size: once
V: TRBV7-9
J: TRBJ2-1
D: TRBD1
DNA: TGTGCCAGCAGTCCCTCGGGACAGGGAAGTGAGCAGTTCTTC
CDR3: CASSPSGQGSEQFF

size: -
V: TRBV7-7
J: TRBJ2-1
D: -
DNA: TGTGCCAGCAGCTCGGGGGTGGGGGAGCAGTTCTTC
CDR3: CASSSGVGEQFF

size: -
V: TRBV19
J: TRBJ2-7
D: -
DNA: TGTGCCAGTAGTATGTCTCCCGGGGGACACGAGCAGTACTTC
CDR3: CASSMSPGGHEQYF

size: -
V: TRBV30
J: TRBJ1-1
D: -
DNA: TGTGCCTGGAGTGTACAGAGGGGGACTGAAGCTTTCTTT
CDR3: CAWSVQRGTEAFF

size: -
V: TRBV7-7
J: TRBJ2-3
D: -
DNA: TGTGCCAGCAGCTTAGGTGCGGGTCTTAGCACAGATACGCAGTATTTT
CDR3: CASSLGAGLSTDTQYF

size: -
V: TRBV27
J: TRBJ2-5
D: TRBD2
DNA: TGTGCCAGCAGTTTAGGCGGGAGGGCCTGGGAGACCCAGTACTTC
CDR3: CASSLGGRAWETQYF

size: -
V: TRBV11-2
J: TRBJ1-3
D: -
DNA: TGTGCCAGCAGCCTAACTCTTCTTACAGGTGCTGGAAACACCATATATTTT
CDR3: CASSLTLLTGAGNTIYF

size: -
V: TRBV30
J: TRBJ1-4
D: -
DNA: TGTGCCTGGAGTGTACGGGGGAATGAAAAACTGTTTTTT
CDR3: CAWSVRGNEKLFF

size: -
V: TRBV5-4
J: TRBJ2-7
D: -
DNA: TGTGCCAGCAGCTTGGCAGGGTCGGACGAGCAGTACTTC
CDR3: CASSLAGSDEQYF

size: -
V: TRBV9
J: TRBJ1-3
D: -
DNA: TGTGCCAGCAGCTATGGAGGGGCTGGAAACACCATATATTTT
CDR3: CASSYGGAGNTIYF

size: -
V: TRBV2
J: TRBJ1-3
D: TRBD1
DNA: TGTGCCAGCAGGGGACAGGGGACGGGAAACACCATATATTTT
CDR3: CASRGQGTGNTIYF

size: -
V: TRBV4-3
J: TRBJ2-1
D: TRBD1
DNA: TGCGCCAGCAGCCAAGATCACCAGGGGGCTCCTTACAATGAGCAGTTCTTC
CDR3: CASSQDHQGAPYNEQFF

size: -
V: TRBV4-1
J: TRBJ2-1
D: TRBD2
DNA: TGCGCCAGCAGCCAAGACCCCGCAGCGGGAGGTTACAATGAGCAGTTCTTC
CDR3: CASSQDPAAGGYNEQFF

size: -
V: TRBV5-1
J: TRBJ2-7
D: TRBD1
DNA: TGCGCCAGCAGCTTTGGACAGGCGGTCGACGAGCAGTACTTC
CDR3: CASSFGQAVDEQYF

size: -
V: TRBV30
J: TRBJ2-7
D: -
DNA: TGTGCCTGGAGTGTACCTGGGACTCGTTCCTACGAGCAGTACTTC
CDR3: CAWSVPGTRSYEQYF

size: -
V: TRBV29-1
J: TRBJ2-5
D: -
DNA: TGCAGCGTTCAAAGCCGGGTAACCCAAGAGACCCAGTACTTC
CDR3: CSVQSRVTQETQYF

size: -
V: TRBV4-3
J: TRBJ1-2
D: TRBD1
DNA: TGCGCCAGCCGCAGGATGGGACAGGGGGCTCCCCAGGGAGGCTACACCTTC
CDR3: CASRRMGQGAPQGGYTF

size: -
V: TRBV5-1
J: TRBJ2-2
D: TRBD2
DNA: TGCGCCAGCAGCCTAGAGGGACTAGCGGGAGCGCACACCGGGGAGCTGTTTTTT
CDR3: CASSLEGLAGAHTGELFF

size: once
V: TRBV18
J: TRBJ1-2
D: TRBD1
DNA: TGTGCCAGCTCACCCGGACAGGATCTGAGCGGCTACACCTTC
CDR3: CASSPGQDLSGYTF

size: -
V: TRBV11-2
J: TRBJ1-5
D: TRBD1
DNA: TGTGCCAGCAGCCTGGGACAGGGGAATCAGCCCCAGCATTTT
CDR3: CASSLGQGNQPQHF

size: -
V: TRBV5-4
J: TRBJ2-1
D: TRBD1
DNA: TGTGCCAGCACCTCTGGACAGGGGCAGGCAAAGGAGCAGTTCTTC
CDR3: CASTSGQGQAKEQFF

size: -
V: TRBV15
J: TRBJ1-1
D: -
DNA: TGTGCCACCAGCAGAGGTCCGGCCAGGGCTGAAGCTTTCTTT
CDR3: CATSRGPARAEAFF

size: -
V: TRBV7-9
J: TRBJ2-1
D: -
DNA: TGTGCCAGCAGCTTATCCAGCGGCGCCTACAATGAGCAGTTCTTC
CDR3: CASSLSSGAYNEQFF

size: few
V: TRBV6-5
J: TRBJ2-2
D: TRBD1
DNA: TGTGCCAGCATGGGGACAGCATACACCGGGGAGCTGTTTTTT
CDR3: CASMGTAYTGELFF

size: -
V: TRBV4-2
J: TRBJ2-2
D: -
DNA: TGTGCCAGCAGCCAAGACCCGTGGCGGGCTCGGGACACCGGGGAGCTGTTTTTT
CDR3: CASSQDPWRARDTGELFF

size: -
V: TRBV29-1
J: TRBJ2-3
D: -
DNA: TGCAGCGTTGAAGTGCACATTAACACAGATACGCAGTATTTT
CDR3: CSVEVHINTDTQYF

size: -
V: TRBV5-1
J: TRBJ2-4
D: TRBD1
DNA: TGCGCCAGCAGCTTGTGGGGACAGGAAAACATTCAGTACTTC
CDR3: CASSLWGQENIQYF

size: -
V: TRBV29-1
J: TRBJ2-2
D: TRBD1
DNA: TGCAGCGCGGGACAGGAGAACACCGGGGAGCTGTTTTTT
CDR3: CSAGQENTGELFF

size: -
V: TRBV6-1
J: TRBJ2-7
D: -
DNA: TGTGCCAGCAGTGAACAGGTGGCAGGATCATTGCCCTACGAGCAGTACTTC
CDR3: CASSEQVAGSLPYEQYF

size: -
V: TRBV19
J: TRBJ1-1
D: TRBD1
DNA: TGTGCCAGTAGTAGGGACAGAGGGAACACTGAAGCTTTCTTT
CDR3: CASSRDRGNTEAFF

size: -
V: TRBV19
J: TRBJ2-6
D: -
DNA: TGTGCCAGTACGTACAGGGAGTATTCTGGGGCCAACGTCCTGACTTTC
CDR3: CASTYREYSGANVLTF

size: -
V: TRBV2
J: TRBJ1-1
D: TRBD1
DNA: TGTGCCAGCAGTGCCTACTGGGACAGCCCTGAAGCTTTCTTT
CDR3: CASSAYWDSPEAFF

size: -
V: TRBV5-5
J: TRBJ1-2
D: TRBD1
DNA: TGTGCCAGCAGCCTCGGACAGGGTATTAACTATGGCTACACCTTC
CDR3: CASSLGQGINYGYTF

size: -
V: TRBV4-1
J: TRBJ2-4
D: -
DNA: TGCGCCAGCAGCCAAGAATTGGCCCTGTTTAAAAACATTCAGTACTTC
CDR3: CASSQELALFKNIQYF

size: -
V: TRBV10-2
J: TRBJ2-5
D: TRBD2
DNA: TGCGCCAGCAGTGAGATGGCGGGAGGAGAGACCCAGTACTTC
CDR3: CASSEMAGGETQYF

size: -
V: TRBV29-1
J: TRBJ2-7
D: TRBD2
DNA: TGCAGCGTTGAACTAGCGGGAGCAAGCGACGAGCAGTACTTC
CDR3: CSVELAGASDEQYF